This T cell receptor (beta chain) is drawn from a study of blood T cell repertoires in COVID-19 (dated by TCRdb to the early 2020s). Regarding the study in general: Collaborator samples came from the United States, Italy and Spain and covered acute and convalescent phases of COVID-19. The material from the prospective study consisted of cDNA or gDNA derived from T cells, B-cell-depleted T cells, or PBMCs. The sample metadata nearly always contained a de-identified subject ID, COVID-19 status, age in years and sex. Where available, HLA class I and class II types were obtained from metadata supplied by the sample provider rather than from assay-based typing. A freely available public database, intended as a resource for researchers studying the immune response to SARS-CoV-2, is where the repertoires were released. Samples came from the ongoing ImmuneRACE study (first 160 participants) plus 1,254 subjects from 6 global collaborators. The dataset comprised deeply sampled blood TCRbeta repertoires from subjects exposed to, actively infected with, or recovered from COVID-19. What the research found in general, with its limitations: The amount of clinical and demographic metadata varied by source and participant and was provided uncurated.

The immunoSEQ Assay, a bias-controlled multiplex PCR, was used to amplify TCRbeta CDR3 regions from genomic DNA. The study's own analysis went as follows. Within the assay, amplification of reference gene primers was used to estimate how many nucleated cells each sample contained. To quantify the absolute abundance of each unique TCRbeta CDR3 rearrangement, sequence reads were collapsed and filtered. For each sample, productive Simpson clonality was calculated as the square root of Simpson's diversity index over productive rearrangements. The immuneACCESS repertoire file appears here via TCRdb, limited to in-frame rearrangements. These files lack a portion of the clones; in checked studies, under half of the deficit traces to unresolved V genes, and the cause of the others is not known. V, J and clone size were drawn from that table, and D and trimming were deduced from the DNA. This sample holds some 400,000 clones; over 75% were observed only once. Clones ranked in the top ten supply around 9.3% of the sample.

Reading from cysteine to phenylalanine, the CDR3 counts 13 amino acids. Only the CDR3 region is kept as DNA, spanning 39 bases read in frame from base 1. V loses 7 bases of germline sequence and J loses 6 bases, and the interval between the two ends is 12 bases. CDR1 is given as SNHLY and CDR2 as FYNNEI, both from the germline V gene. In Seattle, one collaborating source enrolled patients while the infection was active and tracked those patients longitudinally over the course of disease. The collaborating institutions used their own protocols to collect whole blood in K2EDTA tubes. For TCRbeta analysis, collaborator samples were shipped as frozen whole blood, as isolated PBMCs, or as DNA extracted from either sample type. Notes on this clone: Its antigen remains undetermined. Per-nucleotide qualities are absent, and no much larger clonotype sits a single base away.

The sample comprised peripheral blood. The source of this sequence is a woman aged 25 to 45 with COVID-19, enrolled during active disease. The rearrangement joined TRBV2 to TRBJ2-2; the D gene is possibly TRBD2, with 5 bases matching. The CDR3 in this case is CASTRVLAGELFF. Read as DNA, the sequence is TGTGCCAGCACGCGGGTTCTCGCCGGGGAGCTGTTTTTT.